This TCR beta chain was captured by sequencing in a study of blood T cell repertoires in COVID-19. In the study overall: Donors in the United States, Italy and Spain gave samples during acute or convalescent COVID-19. PBMCs, B-cell-depleted T cells, or T cells were the source of the cDNA or gDNA that made up the material.

As processed by the authors: Nucleated cell counts were estimated from reference gene primer amplification. Some clones are missing from TCRdb's copy, which holds only in-frame ones; the method was immunoSEQ multiplex PCR. V and J calls and clone size come straight from that table; D and trimming were deduced from the DNA. The data show about 95,000 clones, with roughly 89% seen just once and 3% to 4% held by the top ten. Germline CDR1 reads MRHNA; CDR2 reads SNTAGT. Trimming took 6 bases from V and 4 from J; bases not matched to a gene: 6. The CDR3 consists of 15 residues. The receptor's source is a woman in her sixties or seventies with acute or convalescent COVID-19. This chain uses TRBV6-4 with TRBJ2-2; TRBD2 agrees at 9 bases. Material for sequencing was peripheral blood. CDR3 loop: CASRETSGPTGELFF. As DNA, the CDR3 is TGTGCCAGCAGAGAGACTAGCGGTCCCACCGGGGAGCTGTTTTTT.